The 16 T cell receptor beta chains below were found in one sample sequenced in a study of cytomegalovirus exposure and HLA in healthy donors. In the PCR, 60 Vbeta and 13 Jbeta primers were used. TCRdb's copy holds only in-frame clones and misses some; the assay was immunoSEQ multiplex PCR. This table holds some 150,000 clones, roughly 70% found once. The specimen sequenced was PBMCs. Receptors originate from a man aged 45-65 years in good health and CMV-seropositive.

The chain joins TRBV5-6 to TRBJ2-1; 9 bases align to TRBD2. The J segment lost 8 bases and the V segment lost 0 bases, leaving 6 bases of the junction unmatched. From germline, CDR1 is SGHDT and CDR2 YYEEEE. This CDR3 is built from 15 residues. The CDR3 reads CASSLVGTSGHEQFF. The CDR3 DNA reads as TGTGCCAGCAGCTTGGTGGGAACTAGCGGGCATGAGCAGTTCTTC.

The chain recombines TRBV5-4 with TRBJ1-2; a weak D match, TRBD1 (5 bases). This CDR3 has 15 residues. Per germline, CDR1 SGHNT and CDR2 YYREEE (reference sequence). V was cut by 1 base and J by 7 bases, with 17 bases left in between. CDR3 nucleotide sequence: TGTGCCAGCAGCTTGTCCAGGGTAGGGAATTTTGGCTACACCTTC. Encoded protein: CASSLSRVGNFGYTF. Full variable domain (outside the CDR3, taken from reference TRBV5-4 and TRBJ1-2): ETGVTQSPTHLIKTRGQQVTLRCSSQSGHNTVSWYQQALGQGPQFIFQYYREEENGRGNFPPRFSGLQFPNYSSELNVNALELDDSALYLCASSLSRVGNFGYTFGSGTRLTVV.

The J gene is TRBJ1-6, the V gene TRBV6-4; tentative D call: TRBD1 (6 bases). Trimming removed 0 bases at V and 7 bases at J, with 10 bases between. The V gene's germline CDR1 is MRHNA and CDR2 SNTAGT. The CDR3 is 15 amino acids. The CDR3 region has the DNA TGTGCCAGCAGTGACTCCAGTCAGGGGAATTCACCCCTCCACTTT. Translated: CASSDSSQGNSPLHF.

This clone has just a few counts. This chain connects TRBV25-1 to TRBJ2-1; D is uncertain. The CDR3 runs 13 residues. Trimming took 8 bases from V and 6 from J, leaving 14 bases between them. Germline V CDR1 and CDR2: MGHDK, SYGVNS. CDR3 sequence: CASRPGPANEQFF. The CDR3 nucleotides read TGTGCCAGCCGCCCAGGTCCGGCCAATGAGCAGTTCTTC.

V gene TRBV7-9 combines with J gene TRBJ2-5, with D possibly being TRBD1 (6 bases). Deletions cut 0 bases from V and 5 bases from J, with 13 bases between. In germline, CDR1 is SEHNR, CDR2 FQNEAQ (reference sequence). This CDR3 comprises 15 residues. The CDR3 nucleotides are TGTGCCAGCAGCTTAGCGTCCCAGGGGCCGGAGACCCAGTACTTC. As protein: CASSLASQGPETQYF. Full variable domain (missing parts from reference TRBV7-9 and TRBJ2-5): DTGVSQNPRHKITKRGQNVTFRCDPISEHNRLYWYRQTLGQGPEFLTYFQNEAQLEKSRLLSDRFSAERPKGSFSTLEIQRTEQGDSAMYLCASSLASQGPETQYFGPGTRLLVL.

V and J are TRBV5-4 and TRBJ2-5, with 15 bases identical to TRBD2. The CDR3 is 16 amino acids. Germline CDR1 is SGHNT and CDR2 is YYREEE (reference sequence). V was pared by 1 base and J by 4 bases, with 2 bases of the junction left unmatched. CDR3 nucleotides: TGTGCCAGCAGCTTGTCGGGACTAGCGGGAGGAGAGACCCAGTACTTC. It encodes CASSLSGLAGGETQYF.

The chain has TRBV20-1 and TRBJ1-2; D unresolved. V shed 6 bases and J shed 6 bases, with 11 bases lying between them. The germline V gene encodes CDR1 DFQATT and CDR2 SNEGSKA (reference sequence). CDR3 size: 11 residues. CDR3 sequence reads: CSAQRRDGYTF. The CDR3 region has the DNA TGCAGTGCACAAAGGAGGGATGGCTACACCTTC.

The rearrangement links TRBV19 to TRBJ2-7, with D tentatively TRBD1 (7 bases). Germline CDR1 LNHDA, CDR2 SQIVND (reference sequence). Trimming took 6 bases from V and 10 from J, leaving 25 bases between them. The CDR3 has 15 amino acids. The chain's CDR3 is CASSDSAGGSRRQYF. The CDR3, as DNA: TGTGCCAGTAGCGACTCCGCAGGGGGGTCTCGGAGACAGTACTTC.

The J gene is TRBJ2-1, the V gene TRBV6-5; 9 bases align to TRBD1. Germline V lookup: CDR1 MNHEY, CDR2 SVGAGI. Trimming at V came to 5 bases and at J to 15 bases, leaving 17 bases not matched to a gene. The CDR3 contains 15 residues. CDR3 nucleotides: TGTGCCAGCAGTCCCGGGACAGGGATTGGGAGGGGGGGGTTCTTC. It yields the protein CASSPGTGIGRGGFF.

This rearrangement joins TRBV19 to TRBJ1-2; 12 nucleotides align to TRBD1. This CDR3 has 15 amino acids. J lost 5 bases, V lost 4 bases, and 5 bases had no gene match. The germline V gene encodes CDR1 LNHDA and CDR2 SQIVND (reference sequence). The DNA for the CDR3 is TGTGCCAGTAGTACCGGGACAGGGGGCCGATATGGCTACACCTTC. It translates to CASSTGTGGRYGYTF.

Written as DNA, the CDR3 is TGTGCCAGCAGCTTAGGGTCGAGCACCGGGGAGCTGTTTTTT. Encoded protein: CASSLGSSTGELFF. The chain combines TRBV13 with TRBJ2-2, with D unresolved. Germline loops: CDR1 PRHDT, CDR2 FYEKMQ (reference sequence). With 0 bases removed from V and 4 bases from J, the gap between germline ends came to 6 bases. The CDR3 spans 14 residues.

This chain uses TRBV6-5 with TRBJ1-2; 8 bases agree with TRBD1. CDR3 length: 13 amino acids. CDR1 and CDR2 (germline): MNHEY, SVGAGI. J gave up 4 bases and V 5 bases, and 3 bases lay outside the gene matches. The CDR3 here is CASSPDRGYGYTF. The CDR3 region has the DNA TGTGCCAGCAGTCCCGACAGGGGCTATGGCTACACCTTC.

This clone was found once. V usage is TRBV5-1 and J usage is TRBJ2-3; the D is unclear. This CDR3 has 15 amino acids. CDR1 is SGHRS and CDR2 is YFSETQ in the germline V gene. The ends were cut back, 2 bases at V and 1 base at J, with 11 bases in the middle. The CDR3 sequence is CASSFRGSGTDTQYF. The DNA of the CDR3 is TGCGCCAGCAGCTTTCGCGGTTCTGGCACAGATACGCAGTATTTT.

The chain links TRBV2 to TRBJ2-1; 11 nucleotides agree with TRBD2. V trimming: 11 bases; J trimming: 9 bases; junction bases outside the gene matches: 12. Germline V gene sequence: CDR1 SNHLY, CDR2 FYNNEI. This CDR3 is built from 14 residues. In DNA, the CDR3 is TGTGCCCGAGAGAGGGCTAGCGGGGGGCTTGAGCAGTTCTTC. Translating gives CARERASGGLEQFF.

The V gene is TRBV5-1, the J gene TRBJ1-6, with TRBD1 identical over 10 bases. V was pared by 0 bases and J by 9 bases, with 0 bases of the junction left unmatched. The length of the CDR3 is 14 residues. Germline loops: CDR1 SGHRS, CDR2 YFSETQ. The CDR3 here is CASSLGDRGSPLHF. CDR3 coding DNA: TGCGCCAGCAGCTTGGGGGACAGGGGTTCACCCCTCCACTTT.

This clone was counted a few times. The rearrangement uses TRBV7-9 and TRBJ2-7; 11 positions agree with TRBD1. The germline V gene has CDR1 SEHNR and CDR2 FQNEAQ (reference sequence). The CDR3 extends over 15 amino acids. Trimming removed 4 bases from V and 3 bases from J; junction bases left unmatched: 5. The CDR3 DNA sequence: TGTGCCAGCAGCTACGGACAGGGGGCTGGCTACGAGCAGTACTTC. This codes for CASSYGQGAGYEQYF.